This entry concerns a single TCR beta chain. Antigen specificity is unknown. UMIs that had a 6-nucleotide sample barcode were put in using template switching. Nested amplification of TCRalpha and TCRbeta cDNA involved two PCRs of approximately 16 and 10 cycles. Reprocessing the 5' RACE reads, TCRdb reports a single entry for every CDR3 protein and omits DNA. This sample's table reports some 300,000 distinct CDR3 sequences. These data belong to a study of monozygotic twins with inflammatory bowel disease. Study-wide results and limits: Immunosuppressive treatments differing between patients may have added repertoire variability.

This TCR was sampled from a human donor with ulcerative colitis or Crohn's disease, or a healthy co-twin of an affected twin (not recorded which). The sequenced sample was blood.

CDR3 loop: CASSPDRGLSYGYTF. The chain employs TRBV4-2 and TRBJ1-2; TCRdb selects TRBD1, and the lack of DNA leaves this call unchecked. Germline assignment: CDR1 LGHNA and CDR2 YNFKEQ. CDR3 size: 15 residues.